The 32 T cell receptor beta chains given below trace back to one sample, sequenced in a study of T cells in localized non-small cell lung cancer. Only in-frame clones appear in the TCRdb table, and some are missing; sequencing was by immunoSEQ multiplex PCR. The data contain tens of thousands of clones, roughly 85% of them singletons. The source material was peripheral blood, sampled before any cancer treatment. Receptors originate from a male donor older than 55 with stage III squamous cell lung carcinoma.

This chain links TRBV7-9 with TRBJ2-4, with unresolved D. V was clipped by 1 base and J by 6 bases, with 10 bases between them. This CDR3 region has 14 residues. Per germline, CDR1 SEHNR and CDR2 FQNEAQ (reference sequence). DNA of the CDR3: TGTGCCAGCAGCTTAGTAGACCCCGGAAACATTCAGTACTTC. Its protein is CASSLVDPGNIQYF.

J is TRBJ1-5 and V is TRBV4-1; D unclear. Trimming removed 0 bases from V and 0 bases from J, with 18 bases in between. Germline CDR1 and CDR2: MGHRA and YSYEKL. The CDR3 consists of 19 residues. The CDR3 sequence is CASSQDLTEYSDSNQPQHF. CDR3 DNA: TGCGCCAGCAGCCAAGATTTAACGGAATATTCCGATAGCAATCAGCCCCAGCATTTT.

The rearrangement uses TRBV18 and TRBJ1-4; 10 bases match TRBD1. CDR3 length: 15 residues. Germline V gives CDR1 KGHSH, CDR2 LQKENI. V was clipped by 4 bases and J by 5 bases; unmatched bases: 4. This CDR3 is CASSRDRGKNEKLFF. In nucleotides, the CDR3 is TGTGCCAGCTCACGGGACAGGGGAAAGAATGAAAAACTGTTTTTT.

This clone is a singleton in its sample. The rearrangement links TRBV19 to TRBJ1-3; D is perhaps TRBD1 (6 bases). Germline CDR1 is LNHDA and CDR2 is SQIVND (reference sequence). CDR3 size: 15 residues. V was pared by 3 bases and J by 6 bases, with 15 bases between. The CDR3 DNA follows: TGTGCCAGTAGTATCCCACAGGGAACCGTAAACACCATATATTTT. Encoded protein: CASSIPQGTVNTIYF.

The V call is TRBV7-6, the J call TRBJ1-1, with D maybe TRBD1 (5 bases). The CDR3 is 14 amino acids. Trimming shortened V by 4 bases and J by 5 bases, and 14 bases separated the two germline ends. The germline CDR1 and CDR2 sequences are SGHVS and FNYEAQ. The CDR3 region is CASSSRQGGTEAFF. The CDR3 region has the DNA TGTGCCAGCAGCTCTCGGCAGGGAGGTACTGAAGCTTTCTTT.

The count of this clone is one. The CDR3 nucleotides are TGTGCCAGCAGTTTCTCACAGGGTGGGATGAAAGGGAACACTGAAGCTTTCTTT. It codes for CASSFSQGGMKGNTEAFF. The chain employs TRBV7-4 and TRBJ1-1; possible D gene TRBD1, 6 bases. CDR1 is SGHVT, CDR2 SQSDAQ, per germline. The germline V and J ends were trimmed by 6 bases and 1 base, with 24 bases remaining between them. The CDR3 contains 18 residues.

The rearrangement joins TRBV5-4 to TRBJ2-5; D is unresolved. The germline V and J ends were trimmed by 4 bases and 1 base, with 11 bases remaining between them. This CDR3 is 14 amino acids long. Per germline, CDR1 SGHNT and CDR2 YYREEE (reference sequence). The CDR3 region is CASSLRTGQETQYF. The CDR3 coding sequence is TGTGCCAGCAGCCTACGGACGGGCCAAGAGACCCAGTACTTC.

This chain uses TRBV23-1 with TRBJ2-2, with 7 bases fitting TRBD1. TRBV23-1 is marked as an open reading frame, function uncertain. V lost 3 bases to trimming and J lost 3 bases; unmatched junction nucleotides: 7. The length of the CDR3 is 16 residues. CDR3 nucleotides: TGCGCCAGCAGTCAGGAAGGGGGCGAGGACACCGGGGAGCTGTTTTTT. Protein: CASSQEGGEDTGELFF.

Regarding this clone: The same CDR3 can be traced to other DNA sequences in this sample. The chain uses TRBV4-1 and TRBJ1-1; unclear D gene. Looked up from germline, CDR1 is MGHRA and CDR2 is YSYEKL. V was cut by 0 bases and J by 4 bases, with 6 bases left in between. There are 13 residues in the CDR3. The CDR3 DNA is TGCGCCAGCAGCCAAGATTTAGGCACTGAAGCTTTCTTT. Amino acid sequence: CASSQDLGTEAFF.

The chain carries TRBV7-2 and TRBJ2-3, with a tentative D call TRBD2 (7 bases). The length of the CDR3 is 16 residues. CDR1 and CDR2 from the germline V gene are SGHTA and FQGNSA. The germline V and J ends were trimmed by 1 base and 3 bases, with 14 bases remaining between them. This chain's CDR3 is CASSLGRGAGTDTQYF. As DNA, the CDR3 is TGTGCCAGCAGCTTAGGACGGGGGGCCGGGACAGATACGCAGTATTTT.

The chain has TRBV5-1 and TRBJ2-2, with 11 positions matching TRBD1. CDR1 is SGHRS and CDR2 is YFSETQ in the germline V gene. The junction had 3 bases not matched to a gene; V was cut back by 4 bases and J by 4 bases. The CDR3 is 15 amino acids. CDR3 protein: CASSAGTGGTGELFF. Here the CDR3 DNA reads TGCGCCAGCAGCGCCGGGACAGGGGGCACCGGGGAGCTGTTTTTT.

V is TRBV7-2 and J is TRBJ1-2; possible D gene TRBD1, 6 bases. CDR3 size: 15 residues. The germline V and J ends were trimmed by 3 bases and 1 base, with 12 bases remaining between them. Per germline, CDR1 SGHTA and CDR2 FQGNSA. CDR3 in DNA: TGTGCCAGCAGCTTGTCCAGGGGCCATAACTATGGCTACACCTTC. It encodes CASSLSRGHNYGYTF. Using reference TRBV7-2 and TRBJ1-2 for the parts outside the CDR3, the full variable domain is GAGVSQSPSNKVTEKGKDVELRCDPISGHTALYWYRQSLGQGLEFLIYFQGNSAPDKSGLPSDRFSAERTGGSVSTLTIQRTQQEDSAVYLCASSLSRGHNYGYTFGSGTRLTVV.

The CDR3 sequence is CASSLDPGSIAEAFF. The DNA of the CDR3 is TGCGCCAGCAGCTTGGACCCGGGAAGTATCGCTGAAGCTTTCTTT. The rearrangement joins TRBV5-1 to TRBJ1-1, with unresolved D. Deletions cut 0 bases from V and 6 bases from J, with 15 bases between. Germline CDR1 is SGHRS and CDR2 is YFSETQ. The CDR3 spans 15 residues.

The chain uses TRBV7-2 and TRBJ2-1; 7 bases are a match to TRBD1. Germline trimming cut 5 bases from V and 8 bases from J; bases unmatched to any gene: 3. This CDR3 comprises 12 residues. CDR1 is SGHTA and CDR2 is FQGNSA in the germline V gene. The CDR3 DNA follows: TGTGCCAGCAGCCGGACAGGCTATGAGCAGTTCTTC. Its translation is CASSRTGYEQFF.

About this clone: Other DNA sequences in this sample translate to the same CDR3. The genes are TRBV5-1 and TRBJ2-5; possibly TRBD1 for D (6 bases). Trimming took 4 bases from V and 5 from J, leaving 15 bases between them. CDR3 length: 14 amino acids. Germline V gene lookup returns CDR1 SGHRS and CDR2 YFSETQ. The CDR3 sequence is CASSPGQSQETQYF. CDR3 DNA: TGCGCCAGCAGCCCCGGACAGTCTCAGGAGACCCAGTACTTC.

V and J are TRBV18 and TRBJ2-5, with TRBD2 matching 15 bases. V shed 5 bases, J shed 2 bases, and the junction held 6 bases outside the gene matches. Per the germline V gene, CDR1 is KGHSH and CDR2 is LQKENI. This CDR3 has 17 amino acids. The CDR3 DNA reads TGTGCCAGCTCAAAGGGACTAGCGGGGGGAAATCAAGAGACCCAGTACTTC. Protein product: CASSKGLAGGNQETQYF. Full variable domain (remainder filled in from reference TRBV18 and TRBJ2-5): NAGVMQNPRHLVRRRGQEARLRCSPMKGHSHVYWYRQLPEEGLKFMVYLQKENIIDESGMPKERFSAEFPKEGPSILRIQQVVRGDSAAYFCASSKGLAGGNQETQYFGPGTRLLVL.

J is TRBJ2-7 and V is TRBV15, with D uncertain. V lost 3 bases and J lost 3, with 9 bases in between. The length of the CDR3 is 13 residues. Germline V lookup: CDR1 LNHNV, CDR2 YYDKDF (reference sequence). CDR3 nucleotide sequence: TGTGCCACCAGCAGTGAGTGGGGCTACGAGCAGTACTTC. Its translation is CATSSEWGYEQYF.

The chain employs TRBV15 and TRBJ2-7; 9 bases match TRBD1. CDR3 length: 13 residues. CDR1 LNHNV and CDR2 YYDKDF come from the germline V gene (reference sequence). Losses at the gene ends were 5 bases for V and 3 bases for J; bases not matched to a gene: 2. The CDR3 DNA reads TGTGCCACCAGCGAGGGACAGGGCTACGAGCAGTACTTC. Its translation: CATSEGQGYEQYF.

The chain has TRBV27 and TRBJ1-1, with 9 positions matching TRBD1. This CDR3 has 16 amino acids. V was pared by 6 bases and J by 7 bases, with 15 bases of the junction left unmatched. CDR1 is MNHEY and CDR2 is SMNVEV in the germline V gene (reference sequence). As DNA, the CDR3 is TGTGCCAGCAGGTATTTATCGTTGGACAGGGGTTATGAAGCTTTCTTT. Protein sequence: CASRYLSLDRGYEAFF.

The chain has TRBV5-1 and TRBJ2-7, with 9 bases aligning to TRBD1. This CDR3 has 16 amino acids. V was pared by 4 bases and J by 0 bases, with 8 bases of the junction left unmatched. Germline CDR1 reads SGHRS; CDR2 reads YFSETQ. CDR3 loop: CASSLGQGPRSYEQYF. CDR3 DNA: TGCGCCAGCAGCCTAGGACAGGGGCCCCGCTCCTACGAGCAGTACTTC.

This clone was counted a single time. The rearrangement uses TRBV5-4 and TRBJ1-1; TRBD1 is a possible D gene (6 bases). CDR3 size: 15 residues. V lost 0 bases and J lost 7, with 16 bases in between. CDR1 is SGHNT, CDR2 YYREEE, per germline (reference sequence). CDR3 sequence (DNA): TGTGCCAGCAGCTTGGCATTAGGGGGGCCGGGTGAAGCTTTCTTT. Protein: CASSLALGGPGEAFF. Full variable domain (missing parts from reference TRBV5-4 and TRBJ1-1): ETGVTQSPTHLIKTRGQQVTLRCSSQSGHNTVSWYQQALGQGPQFIFQYYREEENGRGNFPPRFSGLQFPNYSSELNVNALELDDSALYLCASSLALGGPGEAFFGQGTRLTVV.

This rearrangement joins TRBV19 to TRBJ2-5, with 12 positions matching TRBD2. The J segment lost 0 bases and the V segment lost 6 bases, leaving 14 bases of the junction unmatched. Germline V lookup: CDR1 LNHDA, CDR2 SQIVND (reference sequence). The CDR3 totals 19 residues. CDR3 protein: CASRAGLAGSPPYQETQYF. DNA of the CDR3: TGTGCCAGTAGAGCGGGACTAGCGGGTTCCCCCCCGTACCAAGAGACCCAGTACTTC.

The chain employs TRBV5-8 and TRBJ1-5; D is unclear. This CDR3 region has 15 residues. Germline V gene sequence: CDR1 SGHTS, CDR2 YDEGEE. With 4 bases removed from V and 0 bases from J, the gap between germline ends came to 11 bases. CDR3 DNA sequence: TGTGCCAGCAGCCTGGTCAGTTCTAGCAATCAGCCCCAGCATTTT. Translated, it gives CASSLVSSSNQPQHF.

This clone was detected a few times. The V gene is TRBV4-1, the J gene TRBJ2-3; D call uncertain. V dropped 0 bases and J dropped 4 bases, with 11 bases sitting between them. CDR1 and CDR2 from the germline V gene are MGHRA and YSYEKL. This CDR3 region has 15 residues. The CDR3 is CASSQDLVDSDTQYF. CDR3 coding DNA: TGCGCCAGCAGCCAAGATCTGGTAGACTCAGATACGCAGTATTTT.

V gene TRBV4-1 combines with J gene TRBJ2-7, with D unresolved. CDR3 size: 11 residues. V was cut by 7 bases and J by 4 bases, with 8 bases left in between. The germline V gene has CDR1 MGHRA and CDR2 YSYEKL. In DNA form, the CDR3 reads TGCGCCAGCATTCAGAGATACGAGCAGTACTTC. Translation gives CASIQRYEQYF.

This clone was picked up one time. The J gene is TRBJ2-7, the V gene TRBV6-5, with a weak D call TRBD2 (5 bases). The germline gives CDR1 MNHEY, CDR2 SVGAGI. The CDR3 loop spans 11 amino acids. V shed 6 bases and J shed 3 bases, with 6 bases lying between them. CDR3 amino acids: CASSGLYEQYF. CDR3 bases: TGTGCCAGCAGCGGACTCTACGAGCAGTACTTC.

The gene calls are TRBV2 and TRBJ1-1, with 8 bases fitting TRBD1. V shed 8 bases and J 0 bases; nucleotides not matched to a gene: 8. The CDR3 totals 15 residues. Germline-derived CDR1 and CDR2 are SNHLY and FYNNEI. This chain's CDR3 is CASGGTGPLNTEAFF. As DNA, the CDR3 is TGTGCCAGCGGGGGGACAGGCCCCCTGAACACTGAAGCTTTCTTT.

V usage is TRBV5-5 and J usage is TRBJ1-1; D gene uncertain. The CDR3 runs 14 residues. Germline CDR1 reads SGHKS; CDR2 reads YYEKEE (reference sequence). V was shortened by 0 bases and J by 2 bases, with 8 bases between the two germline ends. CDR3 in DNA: TGTGCCAGCAGCTTGGGACCTTCAAACACTGAAGCTTTCTTT. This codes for CASSLGPSNTEAFF.

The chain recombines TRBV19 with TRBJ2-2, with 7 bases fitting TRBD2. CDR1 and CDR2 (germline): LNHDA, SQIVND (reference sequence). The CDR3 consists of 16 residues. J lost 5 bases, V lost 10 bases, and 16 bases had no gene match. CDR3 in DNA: TGTGCCACCAAGGCGGCGGGAGTAGGTCGTACCGGGGAGCTGTTTTTT. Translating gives CATKAAGVGRTGELFF. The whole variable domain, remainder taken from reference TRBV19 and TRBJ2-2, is DGGITQSPKYLFRKEGQNVTLSCEQNLNHDAMYWYRQDPGQGLRLIYYSQIVNDFQKGDIAEGYSVSREKKESFPLTVTSAQKNPTAFYLCATKAAGVGRTGELFFGEGSRLTVL.

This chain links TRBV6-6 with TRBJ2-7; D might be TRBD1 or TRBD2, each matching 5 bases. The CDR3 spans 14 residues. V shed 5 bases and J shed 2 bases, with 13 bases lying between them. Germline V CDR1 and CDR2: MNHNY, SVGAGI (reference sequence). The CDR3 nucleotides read TGTGCCAGCAGTGGGGGAGCCATCCCCTACGAGCAGTACTTC. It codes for CASSGGAIPYEQYF.

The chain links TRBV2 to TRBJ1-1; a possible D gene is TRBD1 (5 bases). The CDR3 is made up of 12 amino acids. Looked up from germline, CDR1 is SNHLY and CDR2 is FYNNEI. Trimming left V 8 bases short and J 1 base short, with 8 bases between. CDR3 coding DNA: TGTGCCAGCGAAACAGGGAACACTGAAGCTTTCTTT. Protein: CASETGNTEAFF. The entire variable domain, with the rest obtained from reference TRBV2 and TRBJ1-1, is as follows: EPEVTQTPSHQVTQMGQEVILRCVPISNHLYFYWYRQILGQKVEFLVSFYNNEISEKSEIFDDQFSVERPDGSNFTLKIRSTKLEDSAMYFCASETGNTEAFFGQGTRLTVV.

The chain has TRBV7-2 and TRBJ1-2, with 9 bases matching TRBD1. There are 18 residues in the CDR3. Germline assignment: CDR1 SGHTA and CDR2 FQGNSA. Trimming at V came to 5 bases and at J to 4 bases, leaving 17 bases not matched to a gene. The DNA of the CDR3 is TGTGCCAGCAGCCCTAGGTCACCGGGACAGGGTCTATTCTATGGCTACACCTTC. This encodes CASSPRSPGQGLFYGYTF.